This T cell receptor beta chain was retrieved from a study of T cell responses to AZD1222 COVID-19 vaccine. General study findings and limits: Scientists sampled the repertoires only once the peak T cell response had passed. The donor group comprised mostly white British people and more females; the analysis possibly underestimated clonal diversity. A reported finding is that nearly half of spike-specific TCRs target unmutated variant regions.

Regarding this clone: Its target is unknown.

The CDR3 length is 12 residues. Germline CDR1 SGHNT, CDR2 YYREEE (reference sequence). Trimming left V 2 bases short and J 4 bases short, with 3 bases between. Assay used: immunoSEQ multiplex PCR; TCRdb lists only in-frame clones, some missing. The table shows almost 80,000 clones, with 75% to 90% occurring only once. The source material was peripheral blood, sampled on day 0 of AZD1222 vaccination. This chain connects TRBV5-4 to TRBJ2-2; D unclear. The TCR originated in an adult in good health. Written as DNA, the CDR3 is TGTGCCAGCAGCTTTGTCACCGGGGAGCTGTTTTTT. This encodes CASSFVTGELFF.